Each of the 30 T cell receptor beta chains below was sequenced from the same sample in a study of blood T cells in healthy people across ages. Sample-barcoded 5' priming and a J-beta primer mix drove a second PCR of roughly 6 to 12 cycles. One entry per CDR3 protein results from TCRdb running MiXCR on the 5' RACE reads. The table shows about 690,000 distinct CDR3 sequences, with roughly two fifths occurring only once. What was sequenced was blood. These receptors were collected from a man older than 75 in good health.

The V and J genes are TRBV3-1 and TRBJ2-3; TRBD1 might be the D (6 bases). Germline V gene sequence: CDR1 LGHDT, CDR2 YNNKEL (reference sequence). This CDR3 is 13 amino acids long. Trimming took off 1 base at V and 12 bases at J, with 14 bases between the two ends. CDR3 bases: TGTGCCAGCAGCCAAGTTGACAGGACACCTCAGTATTTT. Residues: CASSQVDRTPQYF.

CDR3 region: CASSIPRGRHNSPLHF. DNA of the CDR3: TGTGCCAGCAGCATCCCTCGGGGTCGGCATAATTCACCCCTCCACTTT. This rearrangement joins TRBV7-8 to TRBJ1-6; the D is unclear. Trimming left V 5 bases short and J 5 bases short, with 16 bases between. CDR1 and CDR2 from the germline V gene are SGHVS and FQNEAQ. This CDR3 is built from 16 residues.

J is TRBJ2-1 and V is TRBV2, with 8 bases fitting TRBD1. This CDR3 has 15 amino acids. V lost 6 bases, J lost 1 base, and 5 bases stayed unmatched. Germline V lookup: CDR1 SNHLY, CDR2 FYNNEI. The DNA of the CDR3 is TGTGCCAGCAGCAAAAGGACAGGGTCCTACAATGAGCAGTTCTTC. This translates into CASSKRTGSYNEQFF.

This clonotype was recorded a few times. This chain connects TRBV10-3 to TRBJ2-3; D is perhaps TRBD1 or TRBD2 (5 bases each). The CDR3 covers 15 residues. Germline V lookup: CDR1 ENHRY, CDR2 SYGVKD. V lost 0 bases and J lost 1, with 8 bases in between. CDR3 residues: CAISESRGGTDTQYF. CDR3 sequence (DNA): TGTGCCATCAGTGAGTCCCGAGGGGGCACAGATACGCAGTATTTT.

Only a few counts were recorded for this clonotype. The CDR3 DNA sequence: TGTGCCAGCAGTTTGGGGGGTCAGGGCTATGGCTACACCTTC. Its translation: CASSLGGQGYGYTF. The gene calls are TRBV28 and TRBJ1-2, with TRBD1 as a possible D gene (5 bases). The germline V gene has CDR1 MDHEN and CDR2 SYDVKM. The CDR3 is 14 residues long. Trimming removed 3 bases at V and 4 bases at J, with 12 bases between.

The chain joins TRBV28 to TRBJ1-2; D is uncertain. This CDR3 has 14 amino acids. V lost 5 bases and J 1 base, leaving 11 bases between the germline ends. Germline V gene data show CDR1 as MDHEN and CDR2 as SYDVKM. CDR3 nucleotides: TGTGCCAGCAGTACAAACTCGATTAACTATGGCTACACCTTC. Protein sequence: CASSTNSINYGYTF.

V and J are TRBV7-9 and TRBJ2-3, with a weak D call TRBD1 (5 bases). The CDR3 is made up of 13 amino acids. The V gene lost 1 base and the J gene lost 6 bases, with 8 bases spanning the gap. Germline values: CDR1 SEHNR, CDR2 FQNEAQ (reference sequence). CDR3 in DNA: TGTGCCAGCAGCTTAGATGGGGCCGATACGCAGTATTTT. Amino acids: CASSLDGADTQYF.

This clonotype was recorded a few times. The V and J genes are TRBV7-2 and TRBJ1-2; tentatively, D is TRBD1 (5 bases). Trimming took off 5 bases at V and 4 bases at J, with 17 bases between the two ends. The CDR3 totals 15 residues. CDR1 is SGHTA, CDR2 FQGNSA, per germline. CDR3 amino acids: CASSPRTMGTYGYTF. CDR3 coding DNA: TGTGCCAGCAGCCCCCGGACTATGGGGACCTATGGCTACACCTTC.

The rearrangement uses TRBV7-2 and TRBJ2-4; perhaps D is TRBD1 or TRBD2 (5 bases each). The DNA end is more similar to TRBJ2-7, so the J call may be wrong. The CDR3 sequence is 14 residues long. CDR1 and CDR2 from the germline V gene are SGHTA and FQGNSA. The DNA of the CDR3 is TGTGCCAGCACCGGGGACGGAGCTACCTACGAGCAGTACTTC. Translating it yields CASTGDGATYEQYF.

The chain carries TRBV11-2 and TRBJ2-1; unclear D gene. The V gene's germline CDR1 is SGHAT and CDR2 FQNNGV. With 5 bases removed from V and 7 bases from J, the gap between germline ends came to 12 bases. This CDR3 is 13 amino acids long. The CDR3 coding sequence is TGTGCCAGCAGCCGCTCCGCGGTGAATGAGCAGTTCTTC. It encodes CASSRSAVNEQFF.

This clonotype occurred many times. The rearrangement uses TRBV29-1 and TRBJ2-5, with D unresolved. The CDR3 spans 13 residues. Deletions cut 7 bases from V and 2 bases from J, with 14 bases between. Per the germline V gene, CDR1 is SQVTM and CDR2 is ANQGSEA. The CDR3 region has the DNA TGCAGCGCTAGGAACCGGGCACAAGAGACCCAGTACTTC. Translation gives CSARNRAQETQYF.

This clonotype was found once. The V and J genes are TRBV5-1 and TRBJ2-1; 8 bases agree with TRBD1. The CDR3 is made up of 15 amino acids. Germline V lookup: CDR1 SGHRS, CDR2 YFSETQ. With 0 bases clipped from V and 7 bases from J, the junction kept 6 bases outside the gene matches. For the CDR3, the DNA is TGCGCCAGCAGCTTGGTGGGACAGGACCCAAATGAGCAGTTCTTC. It is translated as CASSLVGQDPNEQFF.

The chain has TRBV6-2 or TRBV6-3 and TRBJ1-5; no clear D gene. Germline CDR1 MNHEY, CDR2 SVGEGT. V lost 0 bases to trimming and J lost 0 bases, with 12 bases between them. The CDR3 sequence is 17 residues long. CDR3 region: CASSYSSGDNSNQPQHF. CDR3 nucleotides: TGTGCCAGCAGTTACTCATCCGGAGACAATAGCAATCAGCCCCAGCATTTT.

This clonotype was seen only a few times. The V call is TRBV7-3, the J call TRBJ2-3; D is unresolved. Germline V gives CDR1 SGHTA, CDR2 FQGTGA. This CDR3 contains 13 residues. Trimming took off 3 bases at V and 6 bases at J, with 10 bases between the two ends. The CDR3 region has the DNA TGTGCCAGCAGCTTCGACTTAGTGGATACGCAGTATTTT. Translated: CASSFDLVDTQYF.

The chain joins TRBV5-1 to TRBJ1-2; tentatively, D is TRBD1 (6 bases). The germline CDR1 and CDR2 sequences are SGHRS and YFSETQ. The CDR3 loop spans 13 amino acids. Trimming cost V 4 bases and J 5 bases, with 12 bases left between them. The CDR3 DNA reads TGCGCCAGCAGCAGACAGGAGCCATATGGCTACACCTTC. Amino acid sequence: CASSRQEPYGYTF. The entire variable domain, with the rest obtained from reference TRBV5-1 and TRBJ1-2, is as follows: KAGVTQTPRYLIKTRGQQVTLSCSPISGHRSVSWYQQTPGQGLQFLFEYFSETQRNKGNFPGRFSGRQFSNSRSEMNVSTLELGDSALYLCASSRQEPYGYTFGSGTRLTVV.

This rearrangement joins TRBV6-2 or TRBV6-3 to TRBJ2-1; TRBD1 matches 7 bases. The CDR3 contains 12 residues. With 6 bases clipped from V and 8 bases from J, the junction kept 4 bases outside the gene matches. CDR1 is MNHEY and CDR2 is SVGEGT in the germline V gene. The CDR3: CASRTGSYEQFF. In DNA, the CDR3 is TGTGCCAGCAGGACAGGGAGCTATGAGCAGTTCTTC.

V gene TRBV5-1 combines with J gene TRBJ2-4; D is tentatively TRBD1 or TRBD2 (5 bases each). TRBJ2-5 matches the DNA end more closely, so the J call is doubtful. The CDR3 sequence is 15 residues long. Germline V CDR1 and CDR2: SGHRS, YFSETQ. CDR3 in amino acids: CASSLKGTAEETQYF. The CDR3 DNA sequence: TGCGCCAGCAGCTTAAAAGGGACCGCTGAAGAGACCCAGTACTTC.

V usage is TRBV7-2 and J usage is TRBJ2-7, with D tentatively TRBD1 (5 bases). Germline-derived CDR1 and CDR2 are SGHTA and FQGNSA. Trimming shortened V by 1 base and J by 3 bases, and 13 bases separated the two germline ends. The CDR3 contains 15 residues. CDR3 region: CASSLDGKRGYEQYF. The CDR3 DNA reads TGTGCCAGCAGCTTAGATGGGAAAAGGGGCTACGAGCAGTACTTC.

This chain connects TRBV15 to TRBJ1-1; D unresolved. The CDR3 length is 13 residues. Per germline, CDR1 LNHNV and CDR2 YYDKDF (reference sequence). Trimming shortened V by 8 bases and J by 4 bases, and 14 bases separated the two germline ends. The CDR3: CATGVREGTEAFF. The CDR3 coding sequence is TGTGCCACCGGAGTTCGGGAGGGCACTGAAGCTTTCTTT. Drawing the rest from reference TRBV15 and TRBJ1-1, the complete variable domain is DAMVIQNPRYQVTQFGKPVTLSCSQTLNHNVMYWYQQKSSQAPKLLFHYYDKDFNNEADTPDNFQSRRPNTSFCFLDIRSPGLGDTAMYLCATGVREGTEAFFGQGTRLTVV.

This clonotype has a count of ten or more. This rearrangement joins TRBV12-3 or TRBV12-4 to TRBJ2-3, with TRBD2 matching 13 bases. The CDR3 is 17 amino acids. The J segment lost 6 bases and the V segment lost 6 bases, leaving 12 bases of the junction unmatched. As DNA, the CDR3 is TGTGCCAGCAGCCAACCAACTAGCGGGAGGGCCTTTGATACGCAGTATTTT. This gives the protein CASSQPTSGRAFDTQYF.

V and J are TRBV4-2 and TRBJ2-1; 10 nucleotides agree with TRBD1. The end of the DNA aligns better with TRBJ2-7, so the J call may be wrong. Germline V lookup: CDR1 LGHNA, CDR2 YNFKEQ. This CDR3 has 17 residues. Here the CDR3 reads CASSQDWGQGSVYEQYF. Written as DNA, the CDR3 is TGTGCCAGCAGCCAAGATTGGGGACAGGGGTCCGTTTATGAGCAGTACTTC.

V usage is TRBV28 and J usage is TRBJ2-5, with D possibly matching TRBD2 (5 bases). This CDR3 region has 13 residues. Deletions cut 4 bases from V and 2 bases from J, with 8 bases between. Per the germline V gene, CDR1 is MDHEN and CDR2 is SYDVKM. The CDR3 here is CASSSTRQETQYF. In nucleotides, the CDR3 is TGTGCCAGCAGTTCAACTAGGCAAGAGACCCAGTACTTC. Drawing the rest from reference TRBV28 and TRBJ2-5, the complete variable domain is DVKVTQSSRYLVKRTGEKVFLECVQDMDHENMFWYRQDPGLGLRLIYFSYDVKMKEKGDIPEGYSVSREKKERFSLILESASTNQTSMYLCASSSTRQETQYFGPGTRLLVL.

The CDR3 sequence is CASSTDRSYEQYF. CDR3 nucleotides: TGTGCCAGCAGTACCGACAGATCCTACGAGCAGTACTTC. The chain employs TRBV12-3 or TRBV12-4 and TRBJ2-7; D is possibly TRBD1 (5 bases). The ends were cut back, 5 bases at V and 1 base at J, with 9 bases in the middle. The CDR3 covers 13 residues.

V gene TRBV6-5 combines with J gene TRBJ2-1; weak D call: TRBD2 (5 bases). V gave up 0 bases and J gave up 8 bases, with 11 bases separating them. The length of the CDR3 is 14 residues. Germline V gene sequence: CDR1 MNHEY, CDR2 SVGAGI. CDR3 coding DNA: TGTGCCAGCAGTTACTCGCTACTAGGGTATGAGCAGTTCTTC. This gives the protein CASSYSLLGYEQFF.

The chain joins TRBV7-2 to TRBJ2-5, with D possibly matching TRBD1 (5 bases). The germline V gene has CDR1 SGHTA and CDR2 FQGNSA. The CDR3 sequence is 14 residues long. V lost 6 bases and J lost 1, with 12 bases in between. CDR3 sequence: CASRRDRSQETQYF. In nucleotides, the CDR3 is TGTGCCAGCAGACGAGACAGATCCCAAGAGACCCAGTACTTC.

This clonotype was seen more than once but under ten times. The rearrangement uses TRBV6-4 and TRBJ2-1, with 12 positions matching TRBD2. The ends lost 0 bases at V and 9 bases at J; junction bases unmatched: 3. The CDR3 is 15 amino acids. Per germline, CDR1 MRHNA and CDR2 SNTAGT. The DNA for the CDR3 is TGTGCCAGCAGTGACTCGGCTAGCGGGAGGGGTGAGCAGTTCTTC. Translating gives CASSDSASGRGEQFF.

The chain combines TRBV10-2 with TRBJ1-1; 7 bases are shared with TRBD1. Trimming at V came to 10 bases and at J to 10 bases, leaving 15 bases not matched to a gene. The CDR3 has 13 residues. Per germline, CDR1 WSHSY and CDR2 SAAADI. As DNA, the CDR3 is TGCGCCACCTCCGTTAAGACAGGGACAACAGCTTTCTTT. Translated, it gives CATSVKTGTTAFF.

The rearrangement uses TRBV12-5 and TRBJ1-1; unclear D gene. CDR1 and CDR2 (germline): LGHNT, FRNRAP. The CDR3 runs to 14 residues. V lost 1 base to trimming and J lost 7 bases, with 13 bases between them. CDR3 amino acids: CASGLGLPEGEAFF. The DNA for the CDR3 is TGTGCTAGTGGTTTGGGCCTCCCGGAAGGTGAAGCTTTCTTT.

This clonotype showed up just once. This chain uses TRBV7-9 with TRBJ2-3; D is undetermined. V was shortened by 0 bases and J by 4 bases, with 14 bases between the two germline ends. The CDR3 has 16 amino acids. CDR1 is SEHNR and CDR2 is FQNEAQ in the germline V gene (reference sequence). CDR3 coding DNA: TGTGCCAGCAGCTTAGCGCAGTCAGCCATCGCAGATACGCAGTATTTT. Residues: CASSLAQSAIADTQYF.

This clonotype was counted between two and nine times. The V and J genes are TRBV12-3 or TRBV12-4 and TRBJ2-7, with D perhaps given as TRBD1 or TRBD2 (5 bases each). CDR3 length equals 14 residues. With 4 bases removed from V and 0 bases from J, the gap between germline ends came to 10 bases. CDR3 in amino acids: CASSSPGTSYEQYF. In DNA, the CDR3 is TGTGCCAGCAGTTCCCCAGGGACCTCCTACGAGCAGTACTTC.